The 5 T cell receptor beta chains reported below all come from one sample, sequenced in a study of T cells in Graves' hyperthyroidism and ophthalmopathy. Amplification of TCR beta CDR3 regions was performed using RNA transcripts as template. The HTBI set primed first-round TCR CDR3 RT-PCR. TCRdb processed the multiplex PCR reads anew with MiXCR; each CDR3 protein has one entry. Seen here are some 600,000 distinct CDR3 sequences, approximately 13% observed once, and the top ten hold roughly 5.7%. The sequencing sample was made of blood. These receptors all stem from a woman in her 30s with Graves' hyperthyroidism that later progressed to Graves' ophthalmopathy.

This clonotype was picked up a small number of times. This CDR3 reads CSASTGFSGNQPQHF. For the CDR3, the DNA is TGCAGTGCTTCTACAGGGTTTTCGGGCAATCAGCCCCAGCATTTT. The chain couples TRBV20-1 to TRBJ1-5; weak D call: TRBD1 (6 bases). Between the trimmed V and J ends, which lost 5 bases and 2 bases, there was a span of 16 bases. Germline V lookup: CDR1 DFQATT, CDR2 SNEGSKA (reference sequence). The CDR3 contains 15 residues.

This clonotype was seen repeatedly, ten times or more. This sequence joins TRBV7-9 and TRBJ1-3, with 9 bases aligning to TRBD1. The germline V gene encodes CDR1 SEHNR and CDR2 FQNEAQ (reference sequence). The CDR3 is 15 residues long. V lost 5 bases, J lost 8 bases, and 10 bases stayed unmatched. The CDR3 reads CASSPRTGASYTIYF. In DNA, the CDR3 is TGTGCCAGCAGCCCCAGGACAGGGGCTTCCTACACCATATATTTT.

There are many counts of this clonotype. J is TRBJ2-1 and V is TRBV7-9, with TRBD2 matching 10 bases. The CDR3 loop spans 17 amino acids. Trimming took 5 bases from V and 3 from J; bases not matched to a gene: 10. Germline V gene lookup returns CDR1 SEHNR and CDR2 FQNEAQ (reference sequence). The CDR3 nucleotides read TGTGCCAGCAGCCCTTTCGGCGGGACTAGCGACTACAATGAGCAGTTCTTC. It translates to CASSPFGGTSDYNEQFF.

There are many counts of this clonotype. The chain links TRBV11-2 to TRBJ2-2; D might be TRBD2 (5 bases). Per the germline V gene, CDR1 is SGHAT and CDR2 is FQNNGV. The CDR3 is 14 residues long. V lost 1 base and J 4 bases, leaving 7 bases between the germline ends. The CDR3 loop reads CASSLGSGTGELFF. The CDR3 DNA is TGTGCCAGCAGCTTAGGGAGCGGCACCGGGGAGCTGTTTTTT.

This chain links TRBV5-1 with TRBJ2-3, with TRBD1 matching 12 bases. Germline V gene lookup returns CDR1 SGHRS and CDR2 YFSETQ. CDR3 length equals 17 residues. Trimming cost V 4 bases and J 3 bases; bases outside gene matches: 9. The CDR3 nucleotides are TGCGCCAGCAGCACAACAGTGGGACAGGGGGCAACAGATACGCAGTATTTT. Its translation is CASSTTVGQGATDTQYF.